This entry lists 5 T cell receptor beta chains sequenced from one sample in a study of blood T cells in healthy people across ages. Combining a sample-barcoded 5' primer with a J-beta primer mix, a second PCR ran for about 7 to 12 cycles. TCRdb used MiXCR to reprocess the 5' RACE reads, holding one entry per CDR3 protein. There are 540,000 or so distinct CDR3 sequences in the sample; around half occur only once, and under 30% lies in the top ten. The material sequenced was blood. These receptors all stem from a man at least 80 years old in good health.

The V gene is TRBV20-1, the J gene TRBJ1-1, with 8 bases that match TRBD1. V lost 6 bases and J lost 7; bases outside the gene matches: 10. The CDR3 is 13 residues long. Germline V gene data show CDR1 as DFQATT and CDR2 as SNEGSKA (reference sequence). The CDR3 DNA reads as TGCAGTGCCAAAGGCTCAGGGGGCGGTGAAGCTTTCTTT. Amino acids: CSAKGSGGGEAFF.

This clonotype was seen only a few times. The V and J genes are TRBV6-6 and TRBJ1-5; D not certain. Trimming shortened V by 8 bases and J by 4 bases, and 3 bases separated the two germline ends. The CDR3 has 10 residues. Germline loops: CDR1 MNHNY, CDR2 SVGAGI (reference sequence). CDR3 bases: TGTGCCAGCGGTAATCAGCCCCAGCATTTT. Protein product: CASGNQPQHF.

With respect to this clonotype: A much larger clonotype is one base distant, so this may be a read error. J is TRBJ2-7 and V is TRBV4-2, with TRBD2 matching over 12 bases. CDR3 length: 16 residues. CDR1 and CDR2 from the germline V gene are LGHNA and YNFKEQ. CDR3 nucleotides: TGTGCCGGCAGCCAAGAGACTAGCGGGAGAAGGTACGAGCAGTACTTC. Amino acid sequence: CAGSQETSGRRYEQYF.

The chain uses TRBV12-3 or TRBV12-4 and TRBJ1-1; D not resolved. Trimming took off 5 bases at V and 3 bases at J, with 10 bases between the two ends. This CDR3 contains 13 residues. The CDR3 spells CASSPDLDTEAFF. The CDR3, as DNA: TGTGCCAGCAGTCCCGACCTGGACACTGAAGCTTTCTTT.

This sequence joins TRBV20-1 and TRBJ2-6; 8 nucleotides line up with TRBD1. The CDR3 sequence is 16 residues long. Germline values: CDR1 DFQATT, CDR2 SNEGSKA (reference sequence). Losses at the gene ends were 6 bases for V and 0 bases for J; bases not matched to a gene: 7. The CDR3 is CSAGQGPYSGANVLTF. CDR3 nucleotides: TGCAGTGCCGGACAGGGTCCCTACTCTGGGGCCAACGTCCTGACTTTC.